Following are 26 T cell receptor beta chains from one sample sequenced in a study of response to subunit inactivated influenza vaccine. TCRdb re-called the RT-PCR reads through MiXCR, storing one row per CDR3 protein. The table includes 450,000 to 500,000 distinct CDR3 sequences, 9.5% to 12% detected once. Sequenced material: PBMCs from blood, taken 40 to 50 days after vaccination. These receptors came from a man between 50 and 59 years old who received an inactivated influenza vaccine.

About this clonotype: A much larger clonotype is one base distant, so this may be a read error. J is TRBJ2-5 and V is TRBV12-3 or TRBV12-4, with a weak D call TRBD2 (7 bases). Trimming left V 3 bases short and J 5 bases short, with 22 bases between. The CDR3 runs to 17 residues. The CDR3 DNA follows: TGTGCCAGCAGTTTTACAAGGACAGCGGGGCCGGGGGAGACCCAGTACTTC. Translated: CASSFTRTAGPGETQYF.

This clonotype has more than one count but fewer than ten. In DNA, the CDR3 is TGCAGTGCTAGTTGGGTTGCATCCGGACAGGGGTTCCATGGCTACACCTTC. It translates to CSASWVASGQGFHGYTF. V gene TRBV20-1 combines with J gene TRBJ1-2, with TRBD1 matching over 9 bases. In germline, CDR1 is DFQATT, CDR2 SNEGSKA (reference sequence). The CDR3 spans 17 residues. Trimming removed 3 bases from V and 6 bases from J; junction bases left unmatched: 17.

This clonotype has only a few counts. The V gene is TRBV5-5, the J gene TRBJ2-5; the match to TRBD2 covers 12 bases. The CDR3 totals 16 residues. Germline V lookup: CDR1 SGHKS, CDR2 YYEKEE (reference sequence). With 2 bases clipped from V and 2 bases from J, the junction kept 4 bases outside the gene matches. The CDR3 region has the DNA TGTGCCAGCAGCTTTAGACTAGCGGGAGCGCAAGAGACCCAGTACTTC. As protein: CASSFRLAGAQETQYF.

This clonotype was recorded many times. The CDR3 protein is CASSIGQGGSYEQYF. The CDR3 region has the DNA TGTGCCAGCAGTATCGGACAGGGGGGCTCCTACGAGCAGTACTTC. This chain uses TRBV6-1 with TRBJ2-7, with TRBD1 matching 10 bases. This CDR3 has 15 amino acids. After removal of 5 bases from V and 0 bases from J, the junction contained 4 bases not matched to a gene. CDR1 and CDR2 (germline): MNHNS, SASEGT.

This clonotype occurred a few times. The V call is TRBV7-8, the J call TRBJ2-1; 12 nucleotides align to TRBD2. Trimming cost V 1 base and J 8 bases; bases outside gene matches: 9. The CDR3 has 17 amino acids. From germline, CDR1 is SGHVS and CDR2 FQNEAQ. Here the CDR3 DNA reads TGTGCCAGCAGCTTAGGGTCGGCTAGCGGGGGGGTCTATGAGCAGTTCTTC. It codes for CASSLGSASGGVYEQFF. Full variable domain (outside the CDR3, taken from reference TRBV7-8 and TRBJ2-1): GAGVSQSPRYKVAKRGQDVALRCDPISGHVSLFWYQQALGQGPEFLTYFQNEAQLDKSGLPSDRFFAERPEGSVSTLKIQRTQQEDSAVYLCASSLGSASGGVYEQFFGPGTRLTVL.

The sample holds a few counts of this clonotype. This chain connects TRBV6-1 to TRBJ2-7, with unresolved D. V shed 8 bases and J shed 4 bases, with 15 bases lying between them. The CDR3 is made up of 13 amino acids. CDR1 is MNHNS and CDR2 is SASEGT in the germline V gene. CDR3 residues: CASSQGHSYEQYF. The CDR3 coding sequence is TGTGCCAGCTCCCAAGGCCATTCTTACGAGCAGTACTTC.

The V call is TRBV9, the J call TRBJ1-2, with 11 positions matching TRBD1. Germline V CDR1 and CDR2: SGDLS, YYNGEE. The ends lost 8 bases at V and 8 bases at J; junction bases unmatched: 17. The length of the CDR3 is 16 residues. CDR3 bases: TGTGCCAGTAGCCCCCATAGTGGACAGGGGGCGCAAGGCTACACCTTC. Protein sequence: CASSPHSGQGAQGYTF. Full variable domain (rest looked up from reference TRBV9 and TRBJ1-2): DSGVTQTPKHLITATGQRVTLRCSPRSGDLSVYWYQQSLDQGLQFLIQYYNGEERAKGNILERFSAQQFPDLHSELNLSSLELGDSALYFCASSPHSGQGAQGYTFGSGTRLTVV.

The genes are TRBV5-5 and TRBJ2-7; D might be TRBD2 (6 bases). CDR3 size: 17 residues. Trimming took off 4 bases at V and 2 bases at J, with 22 bases between the two ends. Germline assignment: CDR1 SGHKS and CDR2 YYEKEE (reference sequence). The CDR3 loop is CASSPGGGAIAAYEQYF. As DNA, the CDR3 is TGTGCCAGCAGCCCGGGCGGCGGGGCCATAGCGGCCTACGAGCAGTACTTC.

The chain uses TRBV6-2 or TRBV6-3 and TRBJ2-3, with 7 bases matching TRBD1. The CDR3 has 14 residues. V was pared by 0 bases and J by 6 bases, with 3 bases of the junction left unmatched. Germline lookup yields CDR1 MNHEY and CDR2 SVGEGT. The CDR3 region has the DNA TGTGCCAGCAGTTACTCCTCGACAGGGGATACGCAGTATTTT. Protein product: CASSYSSTGDTQYF.

Only a few counts were recorded for this clonotype. The CDR3 here is CASSPVAGRGTDTQYF. The CDR3 DNA sequence: TGCGCCAGCAGCCCGGTGGCAGGGAGAGGAACAGATACGCAGTATTTT. The chain carries TRBV5-1 and TRBJ2-3, with D perhaps matching TRBD1 or TRBD2 (5 bases each). Trimming pared 4 bases from V and 3 bases from J, leaving 18 bases between. CDR3 length: 16 amino acids. The germline V gene has CDR1 SGHRS and CDR2 YFSETQ.

This clonotype has ten or more counts. One end of the junction does not line up with germline, which may come from a read error. This sequence joins TRBV28 and TRBJ2-7; D is ambiguous. Germline V lookup: CDR1 MDHEN, CDR2 SYDVKM. The CDR3 extends over 10 amino acids. The CDR3 spells CVGHPYEQYF. The CDR3 DNA reads as TGCGTAGGGCACCCGTACGAGCAGTACTTC. Combining the CDR3 with reference TRBV28 and TRBJ2-7 gives the whole variable domain DVKVTQSSRYLVKRTGEKVFLECVQDMDHENMFWYRQDPGLGLRLIYFSYDVKMKEKGDIPEGYSVSREKKERFSLILESASTNQTSMYLCVGHPYEQYFGPGTRLTVT.

This clonotype was recorded at least ten times. V usage is TRBV29-1 and J usage is TRBJ2-1, with 7 bases aligning to TRBD1. CDR3 size: 13 residues. In germline, CDR1 is SQVTM, CDR2 ANQGSEA. The J segment lost 14 bases and the V segment lost 6 bases, leaving 16 bases of the junction unmatched. The CDR3, as DNA: TGCAGCGTGGGGACAGAACCAATTGTTGGGAAGTTCTTC. It translates to CSVGTEPIVGKFF.

The rearrangement uses TRBV7-7 and TRBJ2-5; 7 nucleotides align to TRBD2. Germline trimming cut 4 bases from V and 3 bases from J; bases unmatched to any gene: 5. The length of the CDR3 is 14 residues. CDR1 and CDR2 (germline): SSHAT, FNYEAQ (reference sequence). CDR3 protein: CASSSGTIKETQYF. The DNA for the CDR3 is TGTGCCAGCAGCTCTGGGACTATCAAAGAGACCCAGTACTTC.

This clonotype came up a few times. V and J are TRBV29-1 and TRBJ2-5; no reliable D call. V was clipped by 7 bases and J by 1 base, with 13 bases between them. CDR1 and CDR2 from the germline V gene are SQVTM and ANQGSEA. This CDR3 has 13 residues. CDR3 sequence: CSARPASQETQYF. DNA for the CDR3: TGCAGCGCCCGGCCGGCATCCCAAGAGACCCAGTACTTC. Full variable domain (outside the CDR3, taken from reference TRBV29-1 and TRBJ2-5): SAVISQKPSRDICQRGTSLTIQCQVDSQVTMMFWYRQQPGQSLTLIATANQGSEATYESGFVIDKFPISRPNLTFSTLTVSNMSPEDSSIYLCSARPASQETQYFGPGTRLLVL.

This clonotype was counted at least ten times. The chain has TRBV4-3 and TRBJ2-1; D is undetermined. The CDR3 contains 16 residues. The ends were cut back, 1 base at V and 0 bases at J, with 10 bases in the middle. Germline V gene lookup returns CDR1 LGHNA and CDR2 YSLEER. The CDR3 loop is CASSQGRSSSYNEQFF. CDR3 sequence (DNA): TGCGCCAGCAGCCAAGGAAGGAGTAGCTCCTACAATGAGCAGTTCTTC.

This clonotype was found a few times. V is TRBV10-3 and J is TRBJ2-3; no reliable D call. Trimming cost V 5 bases and J 1 base, with 10 bases left between them. The length of the CDR3 is 14 residues. Per the germline V gene, CDR1 is ENHRY and CDR2 is SYGVKD. CDR3 sequence: CAISWTGRTDTQYF. CDR3 sequence (DNA): TGTGCCATCAGTTGGACGGGCCGCACAGATACGCAGTATTTT.

This chain joins TRBV29-1 and TRBJ1-1; D gene ambiguous. Germline V gene lookup returns CDR1 SQVTM and CDR2 ANQGSEA. V lost 7 bases to trimming and J lost 4 bases, with 13 bases between them. The CDR3 spans 12 residues. This CDR3 reads CSGLGSRTEAFF. Here the CDR3 DNA reads TGCAGCGGCTTGGGGTCGCGCACTGAAGCTTTCTTT. The whole variable domain, filled in from reference TRBV29-1 and TRBJ1-1, reads SAVISQKPSRDICQRGTSLTIQCQVDSQVTMMFWYRQQPGQSLTLIATANQGSEATYESGFVIDKFPISRPNLTFSTLTVSNMSPEDSSIYLCSGLGSRTEAFFGQGTRLTVV.

This chain connects TRBV20-1 to TRBJ2-7; 7 bases map to TRBD1. The V segment lost 1 base and the J segment 3 bases; nucleotides outside the gene matches: 3. CDR3 size: 13 residues. CDR1 is DFQATT, CDR2 SNEGSKA, per germline (reference sequence). In nucleotides, the CDR3 is TGCAGTGCTAGAGGGACAGGCGTCTACGAGCAGTACTTC. Its translation: CSARGTGVYEQYF.

The chain employs TRBV2 and TRBJ1-6; 9 bases map to TRBD1. There are 15 residues in the CDR3. Germline loops: CDR1 SNHLY, CDR2 FYNNEI. J gave up 9 bases and V 6 bases, and 9 bases lay outside the gene matches. DNA of the CDR3: TGTGCCAGCAGAAAAAGAGGGACAGGGTTTTCACCCCTCCACTTT. Its translation: CASRKRGTGFSPLHF.

This clonotype was counted many times. The chain links TRBV20-1 to TRBJ1-2; 8 nucleotides line up with TRBD1. Germline lookup yields CDR1 DFQATT and CDR2 SNEGSKA (reference sequence). With V trimmed by 3 bases and J by 13 bases, 7 bases remained unmatched. The CDR3 length is 11 residues. CDR3: CSASRTGPSTF. CDR3 DNA: TGCAGTGCTAGCCGGACAGGGCCAAGCACCTTC.

V is TRBV7-2 and J is TRBJ2-7; 9 bases line up with TRBD2. In germline, CDR1 is SGHTA, CDR2 FQGNSA. V was clipped by 5 bases and J by 4 bases; unmatched bases: 6. CDR3 length equals 14 residues. The CDR3 here is CASSQTSGRYEQYF. The CDR3 nucleotides are TGTGCCAGCAGCCAAACGAGCGGGAGGTACGAGCAGTACTTC.

This clonotype showed up just a few times. V is TRBV4-3 and J is TRBJ2-1; D ambiguous. The CDR3 extends over 14 amino acids. The V end lost 0 bases, the J end lost 6 bases, and 9 bases lay between the germline ends. Germline CDR1 LGHNA, CDR2 YSLEER. Here the CDR3 reads CASSQEGISNEQFF. DNA of the CDR3: TGCGCCAGCAGCCAAGAAGGAATCTCCAATGAGCAGTTCTTC.

This chain connects TRBV3-1 to TRBJ2-3, with D perhaps assigned TRBD1 or TRBD2 (5 bases each). CDR3 length equals 16 residues. V lost 2 bases, J lost 2 bases, and 14 bases lay in between. CDR1 is LGHDT, CDR2 YNNKEL, per germline (reference sequence). CDR3 protein: CASSQLFTGHTDTQYF. The CDR3 DNA is TGTGCCAGCAGCCAACTGTTCACGGGGCACACAGATACGCAGTATTTT.

This clonotype occurred a few times. The rearrangement links TRBV7-3 to TRBJ2-2, with D possibly matching TRBD2 (6 bases). CDR3 length: 13 residues. Germline CDR1 reads SGHTA; CDR2 reads FQGTGA. Trimming removed 5 bases at V and 4 bases at J, with 8 bases between. CDR3 residues: CASSREITGELFF. CDR3 bases: TGTGCCAGCAGCCGGGAGATCACCGGGGAGCTGTTTTTT.

This clonotype appeared a few times. CDR3 nucleotide sequence: TGTGCCAGCAACACGGCAGGGACAGCTAACTATGGCTACACCTTC. Its protein is CASNTAGTANYGYTF. This rearrangement joins TRBV2 to TRBJ1-2; 7 bases map to TRBD1. Germline V gene sequence: CDR1 SNHLY, CDR2 FYNNEI. The V and J ends lost 7 bases and 0 bases, in that order; junction bases with no gene match: 8. CDR3 length: 15 residues.

This clonotype was detected only a few times. The CDR3 coding sequence is TGCGCCAGCAGCCAACACCGGGACTTTACCTACGAGCAGTACTTC. Translating it yields CASSQHRDFTYEQYF. The chain carries TRBV4-3 and TRBJ2-7; D perhaps matches TRBD2 (6 bases). Germline values: CDR1 LGHNA, CDR2 YSLEER. This CDR3 spans 15 amino acids. Trimming cost V 2 bases and J 2 bases, with 13 bases left between them.